These T cell receptor beta chains were read from a single sample in a study of PD-1 blockade in mismatch repair-deficient tumors. Clones were sequenced by immunoSEQ multiplex PCR, and TCRdb holds only the in-frame ones, with some missing. The table includes 100,000 to 150,000 clones, roughly 86% detected once. Sequencing was performed on peripheral blood, taken 44 weeks after starting pembrolizumab. The receptors come from an adult with mismatch repair-deficient cancer. CDR3s include the opening cysteine and the closing phenylalanine or tryptophan. A D gene is named only where the DNA matches it firmly. Not every row has a clone size; where given, it reads once, few, many or a size class.

J,length,V,size,D,CDR3,DNA
TRBJ2-7,13,TRBV5-6,NA,NA,CASSAGTLYEQYF,TGTGCCAGCAGCGCCGGGACTCTCTACGAGCAGTACTTC
TRBJ2-7,14,TRBV30,NA,TRBD1,CAWSGGTGMNEQYF,TGTGCCTGGAGTGGGGGGACAGGGATGAACGAGCAGTACTTC
TRBJ2-7,11,TRBV20-1,once,NA,CSARESYEQYF,TGCAGTGCTAGAGAAAGCTACGAGCAGTACTTC
TRBJ2-1,18,TRBV11-2,NA,TRBD2,CASSSPSNGLAGHNEQFF,TGTGCCAGCAGCTCCCCCTCGAACGGGCTAGCGGGCCACAATGAGCAGTTCTTC
TRBJ2-1,16,TRBV18,NA,TRBD2,CASSTGLAGSYNEQFF,TGTGCCAGCTCAACGGGACTAGCAGGCTCCTACAATGAGCAGTTCTTC
TRBJ2-7,16,TRBV7-2,NA,TRBD2,CASSLVSLAGLYEQYF,TGTGCCAGCAGCTTAGTGTCACTAGCGGGATTGTACGAGCAGTACTTC
TRBJ2-1,16,TRBV13,NA,TRBD2,CASSPATSGRHNEQFF,TGTGCCAGCAGCCCCGCGACTAGCGGGAGGCACAATGAGCAGTTCTTC
TRBJ2-5,15,TRBV2,once,TRBD1,CASSRDREGQETQYF,TGTGCCAGCAGTCGGGACAGGGAAGGTCAAGAGACCCAGTACTTC
TRBJ2-7,14,TRBV6-5,once,TRBD1,CASRAPGQPYEQYF,TGTGCCAGCAGAGCACCGGGACAGCCCTACGAGCAGTACTTC
TRBJ1-1,15,TRBV11-3,NA,NA,CASSLLHRDSSEAFF,TGTGCCAGCAGCCTTCTTCACCGGGACTCATCTGAAGCTTTCTTT
TRBJ2-1,13,TRBV19,NA,TRBD2,CASTPIAGGPLFF,TGTGCCAGTACCCCCATAGCGGGAGGGCCTCTGTTCTTC
TRBJ1-4,15,TRBV4-1,NA,NA,CASSQDPSLGEKLFF,TGCGCCAGCAGCCAAGATCCATCCCTGGGTGAAAAACTGTTTTTT
TRBJ2-3,13,TRBV5-6,NA,NA,CASSLGVADTQYF,TGTGCCAGCAGCTTGGGCGTGGCAGATACGCAGTATTTT
TRBJ2-5,13,TRBV7-2,NA,NA,CASSFDSYETQYF,TGTGCCAGCAGCTTCGACAGTTACGAGACCCAGTACTTC
TRBJ2-2,16,TRBV2,NA,NA,CASSGSVGTNTGELFF,TGTGCCAGCAGTGGAAGTGTAGGAACGAACACCGGGGAGCTGTTTTTT
TRBJ2-3,14,TRBV5-1,once,TRBD2,CATTSGRRTDTQYF,TGCGCCACTACTAGCGGGAGGAGAACAGATACGCAGTATTTT
TRBJ1-2,14,TRBV4-2,NA,NA,CASSPEITMRGYTF,TGTGCCAGCAGCCCGGAAATAACAATGAGGGGCTACACCTTC
TRBJ2-3,16,TRBV19,NA,TRBD2,CASSTTSGRALDTQYF,TGTGCCAGTAGTACAACTAGCGGGAGGGCCTTAGATACGCAGTATTTT
TRBJ2-7,15,TRBV19,NA,TRBD2,CASSQGLAGIYEQYF,TGTGCCAGTAGCCAGGGACTAGCGGGAATTTACGAGCAGTACTTC
TRBJ2-5,13,TRBV29-1,NA,NA,CSVVAGAQETQYF,TGCAGCGTTGTGGCAGGGGCTCAAGAGACCCAGTACTTC
TRBJ1-2,15,TRBV7-9,NA,NA,CASSGEAGANYGYTF,TGTGCCAGCAGCGGAGAGGCGGGAGCTAACTATGGCTACACCTTC
TRBJ2-2,16,TRBV4-1,NA,NA,CASSHSFAPNTGELFF,TGCGCCAGCAGCCACTCTTTCGCCCCGAACACCGGGGAGCTGTTTTTT
TRBJ1-4,13,TRBV27,once,NA,CASGRGMDEKLFF,TGTGCCAGCGGACGGGGGATGGATGAAAAACTGTTTTTT
TRBJ2-1,16,TRBV27,NA,NA,CASSKGRLDPYNEQFF,TGTGCCAGCAGTAAAGGGCGGCTGGACCCTTACAATGAGCAGTTCTTC
TRBJ2-2,12,TRBV6-6,NA,NA,CASSYGPGELFF,TGTGCCAGCAGTTACGGACCCGGGGAGCTGTTTTTT
TRBJ2-1,13,TRBV10-1,many,TRBD2,CAKSGRIRNEQFF,TGCGCCAAGAGCGGGAGAATACGCAATGAGCAGTTCTTC
TRBJ2-2,15,TRBV5-1,NA,NA,CASSPAPIDIGELFF,TGCGCCAGCAGCCCCGCCCCGATAGACATCGGGGAGCTGTTTTTT
TRBJ2-1,16,TRBV11-3,NA,TRBD1,CASSPTQDRGYNEQFF,TGTGCCAGCAGCCCAACCCAGGACAGGGGCTACAATGAGCAGTTCTTC
TRBJ2-1,11,TRBV30,NA,NA,CAWVRGTGQFF,TGTGCCTGGGTCAGGGGCACTGGGCAGTTCTTC
TRBJ2-5,12,TRBV6-6,once,NA,CASSYSGETQYF,TGTGCCAGCAGTTACTCGGGAGAGACCCAGTACTTC
TRBJ1-2,17,TRBV10-3,few,NA,CAISGEQAEIFNYGYTF,TGTGCCATCAGTGGAGAACAGGCCGAAATCTTTAACTATGGCTACACCTTC
TRBJ1-2,14,TRBV28,NA,TRBD1,CASSLAGTGFGYTF,TGTGCCAGCAGTTTAGCCGGGACAGGGTTTGGCTACACCTTC
TRBJ1-5,13,TRBV30,NA,TRBD1,CAWGQGNNQPQHF,TGTGCCTGGGGACAGGGAAACAATCAGCCCCAGCATTTT
TRBJ2-3,13,TRBV28,NA,NA,CASSLLGSDTQYF,TGTGCCAGCAGTTTATTAGGATCGGATACGCAGTATTTT
TRBJ1-1,12,TRBV29-1,NA,NA,CSACWQNTEAFF,TGCAGCGCCTGCTGGCAGAACACTGAAGCTTTCTTT
TRBJ2-3,15,TRBV27,NA,TRBD1,CASRVGQGPSDTQYF,TGTGCCAGCAGGGTGGGACAGGGGCCTTCGGATACGCAGTATTTT
TRBJ2-2,13,TRBV30,NA,NA,CAWSAAGGGELFF,TGTGCCTGGAGTGCGGCAGGCGGCGGGGAGCTGTTTTTT
TRBJ2-3,12,TRBV5-4,NA,NA,CASSFPTDTQYF,TGTGCCAGCAGCTTCCCCACAGATACGCAGTATTTT
TRBJ1-1,15,TRBV6-6,NA,NA,CASSRESLSDTEAFF,TGTGCCAGCAGTCGAGAATCTTTATCGGACACTGAAGCTTTCTTT
TRBJ2-1,19,TRBV9,once,TRBD2,CASSVVPAGGHVAYNEQFF,TGTGCCAGCAGCGTAGTACCAGCGGGAGGGCACGTGGCCTACAATGAGCAGTTCTTC
TRBJ2-2,14,TRBV29-1,NA,NA,CSAEGLPNTGELFF,TGCAGCGCCGAGGGACTCCCGAACACCGGGGAGCTGTTTTTT